This T cell receptor beta chain was recovered during a study of OX40 agonist ivuxolimab in advanced cancers. Study at large: 30% to 40% of patients had received prior checkpoint inhibitor therapy. General study results and limits: At 0.1 to 3.0 mg/kg, clonal expansion of CD4+ and CD8+ blood T cells had occurred by week 6.

Repertoires were generated with immunoSEQ multiplex PCR, while TCRdb's copy carries only in-frame clones and drops some. The repertoire includes approximately 67,000 clones, approximately 80% of them detected once, and less than 9.5% sits in the top ten. As concerns this clone: Its antigen remains unknown.

Sampled blood was obtained at baseline, cycle 4 day 1, and cycle 7 day 1. The CDR3 sequence is 17 residues long. Germline CDR1 and CDR2: SGHKS and YYEKEE (reference sequence). Trimming removed 0 bases from V and 0 bases from J; junction bases left unmatched: 6. The source is an adult with an advanced solid tumor such as melanoma, head and neck, liver or kidney cancer. The sample was CD4+ or CD8+ T cells sorted from blood, taken in a trial of the OX40 agonist ivuxolimab. The chain joins TRBV5-5 to TRBJ2-3, with 8 bases matching TRBD2. As DNA, the CDR3 is TGTGCCAGCAGCTTGGAGGGACTAGTCACTAGCACAGATACGCAGTATTTT. Its translation: CASSLEGLVTSTDTQYF.